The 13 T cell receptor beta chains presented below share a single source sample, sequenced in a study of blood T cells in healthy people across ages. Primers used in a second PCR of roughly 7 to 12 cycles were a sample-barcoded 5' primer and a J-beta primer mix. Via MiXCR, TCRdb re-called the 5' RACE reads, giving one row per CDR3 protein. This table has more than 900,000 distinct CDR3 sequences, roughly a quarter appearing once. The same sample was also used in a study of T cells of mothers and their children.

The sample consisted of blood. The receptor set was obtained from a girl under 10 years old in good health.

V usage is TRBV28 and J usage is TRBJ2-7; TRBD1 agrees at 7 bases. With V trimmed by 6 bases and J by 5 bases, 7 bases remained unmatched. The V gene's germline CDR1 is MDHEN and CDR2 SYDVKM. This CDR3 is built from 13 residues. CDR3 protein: CASRKTGPHEQYF. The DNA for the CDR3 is TGTGCCAGCAGGAAGACAGGGCCCCACGAGCAGTACTTC.

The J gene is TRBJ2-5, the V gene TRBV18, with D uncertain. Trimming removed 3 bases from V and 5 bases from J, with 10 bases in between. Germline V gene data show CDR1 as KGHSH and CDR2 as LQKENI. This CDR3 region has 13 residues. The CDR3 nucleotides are TGTGCCAGCTCACCTCTCAGTTCGGAGACCCAGTACTTC. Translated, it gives CASSPLSSETQYF. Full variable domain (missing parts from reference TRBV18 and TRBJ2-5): NAGVMQNPRHLVRRRGQEARLRCSPMKGHSHVYWYRQLPEEGLKFMVYLQKENIIDESGMPKERFSAEFPKEGPSILRIQQVVRGDSAAYFCASSPLSSETQYFGPGTRLLVL.

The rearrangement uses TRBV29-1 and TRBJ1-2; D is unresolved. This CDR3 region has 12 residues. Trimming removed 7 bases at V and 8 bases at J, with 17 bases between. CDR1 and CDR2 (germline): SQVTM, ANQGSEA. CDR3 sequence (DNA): TGCAGCGCCGAGGCACCCACCGGGGGCTACACCTTC. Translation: CSAEAPTGGYTF.

CDR3 in DNA: TGTGCCAGCTCACCCATTTCGGGGGAGACCCAGTACTTC. This translates into CASSPISGETQYF. V usage is TRBV18 and J usage is TRBJ2-5; the D gene is possibly TRBD2 (5 bases). CDR3 length equals 13 residues. Germline assignment: CDR1 KGHSH and CDR2 LQKENI. V was cut by 3 bases and J by 5 bases, with 10 bases left in between.

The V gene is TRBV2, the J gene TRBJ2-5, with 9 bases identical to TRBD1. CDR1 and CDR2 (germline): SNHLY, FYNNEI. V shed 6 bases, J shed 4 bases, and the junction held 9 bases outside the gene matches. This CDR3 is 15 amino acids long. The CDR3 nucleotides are TGTGCCAGCAGACAACAGGGGGCTGTGGGAGAGACCCAGTACTTC. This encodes CASRQQGAVGETQYF. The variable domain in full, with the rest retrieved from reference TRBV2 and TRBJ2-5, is EPEVTQTPSHQVTQMGQEVILRCVPISNHLYFYWYRQILGQKVEFLVSFYNNEISEKSEIFDDQFSVERPDGSNFTLKIRSTKLEDSAMYFCASRQQGAVGETQYFGPGTRLLVL.

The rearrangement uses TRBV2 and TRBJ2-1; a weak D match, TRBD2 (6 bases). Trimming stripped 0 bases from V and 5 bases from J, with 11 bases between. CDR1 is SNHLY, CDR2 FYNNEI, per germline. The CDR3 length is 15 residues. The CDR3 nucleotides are TGTGCCAGCAGTGAAGCGCTTCCGGGGGACAATGAGCAGTTCTTC. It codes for CASSEALPGDNEQFF. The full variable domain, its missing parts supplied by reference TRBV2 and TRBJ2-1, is EPEVTQTPSHQVTQMGQEVILRCVPISNHLYFYWYRQILGQKVEFLVSFYNNEISEKSEIFDDQFSVERPDGSNFTLKIRSTKLEDSAMYFCASSEALPGDNEQFFGPGTRLTVL.

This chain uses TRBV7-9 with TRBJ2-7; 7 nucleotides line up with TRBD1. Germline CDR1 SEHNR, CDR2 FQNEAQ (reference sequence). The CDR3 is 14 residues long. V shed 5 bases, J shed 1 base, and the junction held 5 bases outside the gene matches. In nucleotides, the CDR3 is TGTGCCAGCAGCGACCAGGGGGTGTCCTACGAGCAGTACTTC. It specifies CASSDQGVSYEQYF.

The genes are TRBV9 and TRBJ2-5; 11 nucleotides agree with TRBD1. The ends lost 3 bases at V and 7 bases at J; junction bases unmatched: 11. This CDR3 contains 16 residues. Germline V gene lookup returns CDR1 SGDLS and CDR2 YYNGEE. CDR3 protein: CASSAGGQGASRTQYF. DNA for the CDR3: TGTGCCAGCAGCGCAGGTGGACAGGGGGCCAGCAGGACCCAGTACTTC.

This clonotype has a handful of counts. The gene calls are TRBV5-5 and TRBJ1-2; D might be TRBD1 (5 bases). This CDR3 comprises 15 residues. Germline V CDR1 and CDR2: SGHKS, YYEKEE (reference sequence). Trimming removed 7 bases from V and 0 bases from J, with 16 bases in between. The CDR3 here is CASSGLGTSNYGYTF. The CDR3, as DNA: TGTGCCAGCTCGGGGCTCGGGACTTCTAACTATGGCTACACCTTC. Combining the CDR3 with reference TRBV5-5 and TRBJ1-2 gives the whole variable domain DAGVTQSPTHLIKTRGQQVTLRCSPISGHKSVSWYQQVLGQGPQFIFQYYEKEERGRGNFPDRFSARQFPNYSSELNVNALLLGDSALYLCASSGLGTSNYGYTFGSGTRLTVV.

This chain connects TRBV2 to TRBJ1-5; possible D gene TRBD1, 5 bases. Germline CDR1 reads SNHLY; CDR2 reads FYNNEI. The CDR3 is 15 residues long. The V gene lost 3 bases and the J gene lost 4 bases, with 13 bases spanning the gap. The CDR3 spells CASSEGRRVNQPQHF. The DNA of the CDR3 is TGTGCCAGCAGTGAGGGGCGGAGGGTTAATCAGCCCCAGCATTTT.

The DNA of the CDR3 is TGTGCCAGCAGCCAATCCAAGGGGGCCGAGGCCGGGGAGCTGTTTTTT. It codes for CASSQSKGAEAGELFF. The rearrangement joins TRBV4-2 to TRBJ2-2; 7 bases map to TRBD1. Germline CDR1 and CDR2: LGHNA and YNFKEQ. The CDR3 totals 16 residues. V lost 2 bases and J lost 6; bases outside the gene matches: 9.

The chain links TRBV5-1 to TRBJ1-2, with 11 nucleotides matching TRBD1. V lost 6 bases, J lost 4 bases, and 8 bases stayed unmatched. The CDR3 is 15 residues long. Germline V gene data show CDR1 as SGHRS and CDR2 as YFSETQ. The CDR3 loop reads CASNRGQGATYGYTF. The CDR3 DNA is TGCGCCAGCAACCGAGGACAGGGGGCTACCTATGGCTACACCTTC.

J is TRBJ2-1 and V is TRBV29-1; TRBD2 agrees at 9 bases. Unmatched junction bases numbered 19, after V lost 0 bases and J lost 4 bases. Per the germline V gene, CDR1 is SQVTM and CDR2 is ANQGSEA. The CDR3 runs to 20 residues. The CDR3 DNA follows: TGCAGCGTTGAAGAGCCTTGGGCCCCTGGGCGGGAGGGCGGATACAATGAGCAGTTCTTC. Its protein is CSVEEPWAPGREGGYNEQFF.